This TCR beta chain is from a study of blood T cell repertoires in COVID-19. Study context: Spain, Italy and the United States supplied samples that represented acute and convalescent COVID-19.

Assay used: immunoSEQ multiplex PCR; TCRdb lists only in-frame clones, some missing. The sample includes approximately 160,000 clones, 70% to 90% of them seen just once. V was cut by 4 bases and J by 1 base, with 18 bases left in between. Germline V gene data show CDR1 as SGHDT and CDR2 as YYEEEE. The CDR3 extends over 18 amino acids. The sequenced sample consisted of peripheral blood. The source is a woman aged 60-70 years with COVID-19, enrolled during active disease. V gene TRBV5-6 combines with J gene TRBJ2-6, with a weak D call TRBD2 (5 bases). This CDR3 reads CASSEAGLGSSGANVLTF. CDR3 in DNA: TGTGCCAGCAGCGAGGCGGGTCTGGGGAGTTCTGGGGCCAACGTCCTGACTTTC.